This is a list of T cell receptor beta chains from one sample in a study of CD8 T cells in ankylosing spondylitis. Each CDR3 protein is one row after TCRdb ran MiXCR on the 5' RACE reads. The table lists roughly 700,000 distinct CDR3 sequences, roughly 19% of them singletons. Sequenced sample: blood, either unsorted or a sorted T cell fraction (not recorded which). Every receptor here comes from a male donor with ankylosing spondylitis. CDR3s include the opening cysteine and the closing phenylalanine or tryptophan. D genes are given only for firm matches. Size is stated for part of the rows, as once, few or many counts, or as a class when the clone is expanded.

few	TRBV6-2/TRBV6-3	-	TRBJ1-2	CASRTFGYTF	TGTGCCAGCCGGACGTTTGGCTACACCTTC
few	TRBV12-3/TRBV12-4	-	TRBJ2-1	CASSFQGTPNEQFF	TGTGCCAGCAGTTTCCAGGGGACCCCAAATGAGCAGTTCTTC
few	TRBV29-1	-	TRBJ1-3	CSVEDSSWSGNTIYF	TGCAGCGTTGAAGATTCCAGCTGGTCTGGAAACACCATATATTTT
many	TRBV12-3/TRBV12-4	-	TRBJ2-1	CASCREQYNEQFF	TGTGCCAGCTGTAGAGAACAATACAATGAGCAGTTCTTC
-	TRBV20-1	-	TRBJ2-5	CSVQGPGETQYF	TGCAGTGTTCAGGGCCCGGGGGAGACCCAGTACTTC
-	TRBV19	-	TRBJ1-5	CASSISAAKQPQHF	TGTGCCAGTAGTATATCTGCGGCAAAGCAGCCCCAGCATTTT
few	TRBV2	TRBD1	TRBJ1-6	CASSRDRDAAGSPLHF	TGTGCCAGCAGCAGGGACAGGGATGCAGCAGGATCACCCCTCCACTTT
-	TRBV4-1	TRBD2	TRBJ2-1	CASSQPGLADEQFF	TGCGCCAGCAGCCAACCTGGACTAGCCGATGAGCAGTTCTTC
many	TRBV20-1	-	TRBJ2-1	CSARGLTAGDSYNEQFF	TGCAGTGCTAGGGGACTGACAGCTGGGGACTCCTACAATGAGCAGTTCTTC
few	TRBV25-1	TRBD1	TRBJ2-2	CASSFRGQAAGELFF	TGTGCCAGCTCCTTTCGGGGACAGGCAGCGGGGGAGCTGTTTTTT